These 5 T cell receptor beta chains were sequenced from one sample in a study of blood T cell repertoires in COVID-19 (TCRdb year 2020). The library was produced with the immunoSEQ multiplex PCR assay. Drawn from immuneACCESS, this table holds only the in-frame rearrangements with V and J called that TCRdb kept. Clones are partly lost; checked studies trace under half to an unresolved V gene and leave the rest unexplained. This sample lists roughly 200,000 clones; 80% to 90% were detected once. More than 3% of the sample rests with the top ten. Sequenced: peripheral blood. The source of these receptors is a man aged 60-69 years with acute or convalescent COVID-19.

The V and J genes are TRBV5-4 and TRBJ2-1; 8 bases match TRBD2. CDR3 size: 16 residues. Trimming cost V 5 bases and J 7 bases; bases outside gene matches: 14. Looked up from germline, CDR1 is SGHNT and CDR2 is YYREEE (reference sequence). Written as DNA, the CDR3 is TGTGCCAGCAGACATATTACTAGCGGCCCCGGGAATGAGCAGTTCTTC. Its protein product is CASRHITSGPGNEQFF.

CDR3 sequence reads: CASSSPRGRDDEAFF. Written as DNA, the CDR3 is TGTGCCAGCAGCTCCCCGCGGGGGCGCGATGATGAAGCTTTCTTT. The chain has TRBV11-2 and TRBJ1-1; TRBD1 is a possible D gene (6 bases). The CDR3 runs to 15 residues. The V and J ends lost 4 bases and 7 bases respectively, with 19 bases between them. The germline CDR1 and CDR2 sequences are SGHAT and FQNNGV.

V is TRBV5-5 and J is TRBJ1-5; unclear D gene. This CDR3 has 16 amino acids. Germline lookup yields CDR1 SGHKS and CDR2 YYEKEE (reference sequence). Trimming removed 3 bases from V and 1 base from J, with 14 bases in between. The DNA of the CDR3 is TGTGCCAGCAGCTCCGTGGTGGGGAGCAGCAATCAGCCCCAGCATTTT. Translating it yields CASSSVVGSSNQPQHF.

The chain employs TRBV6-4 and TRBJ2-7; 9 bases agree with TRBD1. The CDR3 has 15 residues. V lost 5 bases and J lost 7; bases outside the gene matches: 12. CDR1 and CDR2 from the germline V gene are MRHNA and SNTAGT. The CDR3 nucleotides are TGTGCCAGCAGTTTAAAACCGGGACAGGGAGGGGAGCAGTACTTC. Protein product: CASSLKPGQGGEQYF.

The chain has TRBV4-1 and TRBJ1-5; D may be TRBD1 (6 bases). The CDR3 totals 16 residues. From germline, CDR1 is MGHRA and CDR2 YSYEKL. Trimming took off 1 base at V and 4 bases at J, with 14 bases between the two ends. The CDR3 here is CASSQGQARGNQPQHF. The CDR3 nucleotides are TGCGCCAGCAGCCAAGGACAGGCGCGGGGGAATCAGCCCCAGCATTTT.